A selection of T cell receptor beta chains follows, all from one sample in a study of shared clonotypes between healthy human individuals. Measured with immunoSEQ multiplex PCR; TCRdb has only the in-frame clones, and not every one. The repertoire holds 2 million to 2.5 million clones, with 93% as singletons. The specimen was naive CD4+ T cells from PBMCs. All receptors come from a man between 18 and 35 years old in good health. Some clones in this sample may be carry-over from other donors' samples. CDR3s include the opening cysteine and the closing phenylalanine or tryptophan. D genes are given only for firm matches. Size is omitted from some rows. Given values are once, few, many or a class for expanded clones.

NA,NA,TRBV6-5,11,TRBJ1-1,TGTGCCAGCAGTTGGGGCAGAGAAGCTTTCTTT,CASSWGREAFF
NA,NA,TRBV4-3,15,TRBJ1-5,TGCGCCAGCAGCCAATATCTAGACAGTAATCAGCCCCAGCATTTT,CASSQYLDSNQPQHF
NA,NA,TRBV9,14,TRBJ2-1,TGTGCCAGCAGCGTCATGAGCTCCTACAATGAGCAGTTCTTC,CASSVMSSYNEQFF
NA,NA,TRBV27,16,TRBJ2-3,TGTGCCAGCAGTTCTTGGTCCAGACAGGAAGCAGATACGCAGTATTTT,CASSSWSRQEADTQYF
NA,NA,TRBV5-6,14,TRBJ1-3,TGTGCCAGCGGAGGGTCGGACTCTGGAAACACCATATATTTT,CASGGSDSGNTIYF
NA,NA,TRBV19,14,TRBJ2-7,TGTGCCAGTAGTGTACAGGGATCTATCTCCGAGCAGTACTTC,CASSVQGSISEQYF
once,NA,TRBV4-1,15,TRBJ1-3,TGCGCCAGCAGCCGAACCGGGACCTCTGGAAACACCATATATTTT,CASSRTGTSGNTIYF
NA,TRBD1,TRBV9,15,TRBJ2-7,TGTGCCAGCAGCGTAGACGGGACAGGCCCCTACGAGCAGTACTTC,CASSVDGTGPYEQYF
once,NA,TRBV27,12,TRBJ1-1,TGTGCCAGTTTGGGGCGCGGCACTGAAGCTTTCTTT,CASLGRGTEAFF
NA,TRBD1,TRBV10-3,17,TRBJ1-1,TGTGCCATCAGCACAAAACACAGGGGGGGGATGAACACTGAAGCTTTCTTT,CAISTKHRGGMNTEAFF
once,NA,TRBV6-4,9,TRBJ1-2,TGTGCCGGTAGCTATGGCTACACCTTC,CAGSYGYTF
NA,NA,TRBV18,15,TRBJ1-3,TGTGCCAGCTCACCACCCCAGGGCTCAGGAAACACCATATATTTT,CASSPPQGSGNTIYF
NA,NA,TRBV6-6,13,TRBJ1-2,TGTGCCAGCAGTTCCGAGAAGGGACGGGGCTACACCTTC,CASSSEKGRGYTF
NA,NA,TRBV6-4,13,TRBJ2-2,TGTGCCAGCAGTGGCCAGGGAACCGGGGAGCTGTTTTTT,CASSGQGTGELFF
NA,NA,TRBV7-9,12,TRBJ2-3,TGTGCCAGCGCGCTGGAAGGGACCCGGCCGTATTTT,CASALEGTRPYF
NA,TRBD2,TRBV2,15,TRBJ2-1,TGTGCCAGCAGTCAACTAGCGGGTCCTTACAATGAGCAGTTCTTC,CASSQLAGPYNEQFF